Below are 5 T cell receptor beta chains sequenced from a single sample in a study of cytomegalovirus exposure and HLA in healthy donors. The PCR ran on 60 Vbeta and 13 Jbeta primers. The assay was immunoSEQ multiplex PCR, and TCRdb's table has in-frame clones only and misses some. This listing includes about 110,000 clones. Sequenced material: PBMCs. Every receptor here comes from a man aged 40-50 years in good health and CMV-seropositive.

The gene calls are TRBV4-2 and TRBJ1-3, with TRBD1 matching 7 bases. From germline, CDR1 is LGHNA and CDR2 YNFKEQ. The CDR3 length is 14 residues. J was trimmed by 4 bases and V by 1 base; bases with no gene match: 1. This CDR3 reads CASSQGGGGNTIYF. Here the CDR3 DNA reads TGTGCCAGCAGCCAAGGAGGGGGCGGAAACACCATATATTTT.

The rearrangement joins TRBV11-1 to TRBJ2-7; weak D call: TRBD2 (6 bases). Germline V gene lookup returns CDR1 SGHAT and CDR2 FQDESV (reference sequence). Trimming cost V 1 base and J 4 bases, with 17 bases left between them. The length of the CDR3 is 16 residues. The CDR3 reads CASSLEAGLPLYEQYF. The CDR3 DNA reads TGTGCCAGCAGCTTAGAGGCGGGACTCCCTCTGTACGAGCAGTACTTC.

The V gene is TRBV11-3, the J gene TRBJ2-2, with unresolved D. This CDR3 region has 14 residues. The ends were cut back, 3 bases at V and 0 bases at J, with 5 bases in the middle. CDR1 and CDR2 (germline): SGHNT, YENEEA. The CDR3: CASSLFANTGELFF. The CDR3 coding sequence is TGTGCCAGCAGCTTGTTCGCGAACACCGGGGAGCTGTTTTTT.

J is TRBJ1-2 and V is TRBV27; 9 positions match TRBD1. With 5 bases clipped from V and 4 bases from J, the junction kept 8 bases outside the gene matches. Germline CDR1 and CDR2: MNHEY and SMNVEV (reference sequence). The CDR3 is 15 amino acids. CDR3 sequence: CASSPRTGAGYGYTF. The CDR3 DNA reads as TGTGCCAGCAGTCCTCGGACAGGGGCGGGCTATGGCTACACCTTC.

The J gene is TRBJ2-7, the V gene TRBV9; 8 bases align to TRBD2. The V segment lost 2 bases and the J segment 5 bases; nucleotides outside the gene matches: 12. From germline, CDR1 is SGDLS and CDR2 YYNGEE. This CDR3 contains 16 residues. The chain's CDR3 is CASSVGPGGAPDEQYF. The CDR3 DNA is TGTGCCAGCAGCGTTGGTCCGGGGGGGGCCCCGGACGAGCAGTACTTC.